Shown below are 6 T cell receptor beta chains from a single sample sequenced in a study of blood T cell repertoires in COVID-19. TCRdb's table, derived via immunoSEQ multiplex PCR, lists solely in-frame clones and lacks some. The profile shows 150,000 to 200,000 clones, 80% of them singletons. The sequenced sample was peripheral blood. These receptor sequences come from a man between 65 and 80 years old with active or convalescent COVID-19.

This clone was detected a few times. This sequence joins TRBV18 and TRBJ1-1, with D unresolved. The germline CDR1 and CDR2 sequences are KGHSH and LQKENI. Trimming removed 3 bases at V and 0 bases at J, with 14 bases between. CDR3 length: 16 residues. Here the CDR3 reads CASSPARSIMNTEAFF. CDR3 DNA: TGTGCCAGCTCACCCGCGAGATCGATCATGAACACTGAAGCTTTCTTT. The entire variable domain, with the rest obtained from reference TRBV18 and TRBJ1-1, is as follows: NAGVMQNPRHLVRRRGQEARLRCSPMKGHSHVYWYRQLPEEGLKFMVYLQKENIIDESGMPKERFSAEFPKEGPSILRIQQVVRGDSAAYFCASSPARSIMNTEAFFGQGTRLTVV.

This clone was counted between two and nine times. The chain is built from TRBV2 and TRBJ1-5, with D perhaps matching TRBD1 (5 bases). Germline V CDR1 and CDR2: SNHLY, FYNNEI. The CDR3 has 15 amino acids. The germline V and J ends were trimmed by 1 base and 5 bases, with 12 bases remaining between them. The CDR3 DNA follows: TGTGCCAGCAGTGAAGAGGCAGGGCAGTATCAGCCCCAGCATTTT. This codes for CASSEEAGQYQPQHF.

V gene TRBV4-3 combines with J gene TRBJ1-2; D remains ambiguous. CDR1 and CDR2 (germline): LGHNA, YSLEER. CDR3 length: 14 residues. The V end lost 1 base, the J end lost 2 bases, and 8 bases lay between the germline ends. CDR3 DNA: TGCGCCAGCAGCCAAGCTCGGGAAAACTATGGCTACACCTTC. Translation gives CASSQARENYGYTF.

The chain's CDR3 is CASSRMGQTNEQFF. Written as DNA, the CDR3 is TGTGCCAGCAGTCGTATGGGACAGACCAATGAGCAGTTCTTC. The chain links TRBV6-2 or TRBV6-3 to TRBJ2-1, with TRBD1 identical over 7 bases. The CDR3 loop spans 14 amino acids. Germline assignment: CDR1 MNHEY and CDR2 SVGEGT. V dropped 5 bases and J dropped 6; count of bases not matched to a gene: 7.

This sequence joins TRBV2 and TRBJ1-6, with 7 nucleotides matching TRBD1. Per the germline V gene, CDR1 is SNHLY and CDR2 is FYNNEI. The CDR3 has 14 amino acids. The V gene end was trimmed by 6 bases and the J gene end by 10 bases; junction bases not matched to a gene: 9. CDR3 sequence (DNA): TGTGCCAGCAGCGCCAGGGACAGACCCTCACCCCTCCACTTT. Translating gives CASSARDRPSPLHF.

The chain employs TRBV29-1 and TRBJ1-1; D ambiguous. CDR3 length: 13 residues. CDR1 is SQVTM and CDR2 is ANQGSEA in the germline V gene. The V and J ends lost 7 bases and 3 bases respectively, with 15 bases between them. The CDR3 is CSAPDLMDTEAFF. DNA for the CDR3: TGCAGCGCCCCAGACTTGATGGACACTGAAGCTTTCTTT.